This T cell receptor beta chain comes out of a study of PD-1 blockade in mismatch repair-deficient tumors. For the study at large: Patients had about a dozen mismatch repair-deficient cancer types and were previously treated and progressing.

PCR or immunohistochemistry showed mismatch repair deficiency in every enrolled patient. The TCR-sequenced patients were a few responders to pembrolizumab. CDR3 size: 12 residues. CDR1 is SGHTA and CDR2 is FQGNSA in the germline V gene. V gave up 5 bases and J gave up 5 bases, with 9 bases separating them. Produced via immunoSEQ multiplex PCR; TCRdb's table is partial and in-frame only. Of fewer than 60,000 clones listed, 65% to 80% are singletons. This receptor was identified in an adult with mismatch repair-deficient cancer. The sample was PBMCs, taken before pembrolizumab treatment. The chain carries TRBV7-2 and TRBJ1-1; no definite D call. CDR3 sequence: CASSALRTEAFF. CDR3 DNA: TGTGCCAGCAGCGCTCTTAGAACTGAAGCTTTCTTT.